One and the same sample provided the 5 T cell receptor beta chains below, sequenced in a study of cytomegalovirus exposure and HLA in healthy donors. The method was immunoSEQ multiplex PCR; TCRdb's version includes in-frame clones alone and lacks a portion of them. The sample includes 100,000 to 150,000 clones, roughly 90% seen only once; the top ten take around 3.5%. Material: PBMCs. The receptors derive from a man aged 30-40 years in good health and CMV-seronegative.

The V and J genes are TRBV7-9 and TRBJ1-1, with D maybe TRBD1 (6 bases). Trimming removed 1 base from V and 7 bases from J, with 13 bases in between. The CDR3 runs 14 residues. Germline lookup yields CDR1 SEHNR and CDR2 FQNEAQ (reference sequence). CDR3: CASSLGRTVHEAFF. CDR3 coding DNA: TGTGCCAGCAGCTTAGGAAGGACAGTACATGAAGCTTTCTTT.

The chain carries TRBV11-2 and TRBJ1-2; possibly TRBD1 for D (6 bases). The CDR3 runs to 14 residues. Germline CDR1 SGHAT, CDR2 FQNNGV. Trimming left V 6 bases short and J 8 bases short, with 19 bases between. As DNA, the CDR3 is TGTGCCAGCAGGCCTTGGACAGCGACGGGCGGCTACACCTTC. As protein: CASRPWTATGGYTF.

The CDR3 DNA follows: TGTGCCAGCAGTTTACCCGTACTAGCGGGGGGGGGCAATGAGCAGTTCTTC. Amino acids: CASSLPVLAGGGNEQFF. V is TRBV28 and J is TRBJ2-1, with 13 nucleotides matching TRBD2. Germline V gene data show CDR1 as MDHEN and CDR2 as SYDVKM. The V and J ends lost 2 bases and 6 bases, in that order; junction bases with no gene match: 7. The CDR3 spans 17 residues.

The chain uses TRBV29-1 and TRBJ2-7, with TRBD1 matching 9 bases. After removal of 8 bases from V and 5 bases from J, the junction contained 7 bases not matched to a gene. Looked up from germline, CDR1 is SQVTM and CDR2 is ANQGSEA. The length of the CDR3 is 12 residues. As DNA, the CDR3 is TGCAGCACAAGGGACAGGGTGGACGAGCAGTACTTC. As protein: CSTRDRVDEQYF.

V and J are TRBV5-1 and TRBJ1-4; D might be TRBD1 (6 bases). This CDR3 spans 12 amino acids. Per the germline V gene, CDR1 is SGHRS and CDR2 is YFSETQ. Trimming cost V 3 bases and J 12 bases, with 12 bases left between them. DNA for the CDR3: TGCGCCAGCAGCTCAGCACAGGGAGAACTGTTTTTT. Translating it yields CASSSAQGELFF.